These 23 T cell receptor beta chains originate from one sample sequenced in a study of cytomegalovirus exposure and HLA in healthy donors (dated by TCRdb to the late 2010s). The method was the immunoSEQ multiplex PCR assay. The multiplex PCR relied on a mix of 60 forward primers for TCR Vbeta segments and 13 reverse primers for TCR Jbeta segments. This is the immuneACCESS table as TCRdb keeps it, with only in-frame sequences that have V and J called. A part of the clones is gone; compared with another copy, unresolved V genes explain less than half, and the rest is unexplained. For this sample the table gives some 130,000 clones, of which less than 80% were detected only once. The ten largest clones add up to 6.5% of the sample. The sample taken for sequencing was PBMCs. These receptors were collected from a man between 35 and 55 years old in good health and CMV-seropositive.

The V call is TRBV25-1, the J call TRBJ2-2, with TRBD1 identical over 7 bases. CDR3 length: 15 amino acids. Germline V gene sequence: CDR1 MGHDK, CDR2 SYGVNS. J lost 1 base, V lost 5 bases, and 4 bases had no gene match. CDR3 coding DNA: TGTGCCAGCAGTAAGGGACAGATGAACACCGGGGAGCTGTTTTTT. It yields the protein CASSKGQMNTGELFF. Based on the CDR3 plus reference TRBV25-1 and TRBJ2-2, the full variable domain is EADIYQTPRYLVIGTGKKITLECSQTMGHDKMYWYQQDPGMELHLIHYSYGVNSTEKGDLSSESTVSRIRTEHFPLTLESARPSHTSQYLCASSKGQMNTGELFFGEGSRLTVL.

The J gene is TRBJ1-6, the V gene TRBV4-1; 7 bases agree with TRBD1. Trimming removed 3 bases from V and 10 bases from J; junction bases left unmatched: 18. In germline, CDR1 is MGHRA, CDR2 YSYEKL. The CDR3 sequence is 18 residues long. The chain's CDR3 is CASSHRAARGLKESPLHF. The CDR3 coding sequence is TGCGCCAGCAGCCATCGGGCCGCCAGGGGGTTGAAGGAGTCACCCCTCCACTTT.

The V and J genes are TRBV9 and TRBJ2-1; 8 bases fit TRBD2. Germline values: CDR1 SGDLS, CDR2 YYNGEE. The ends lost 2 bases at V and 3 bases at J; junction bases unmatched: 4. The CDR3 loop spans 15 amino acids. The CDR3 loop is CASSVGAGDYNEQFF. For the CDR3, the DNA is TGTGCCAGCAGCGTGGGAGCGGGGGACTACAATGAGCAGTTCTTC.

This clone was counted only a few times. V and J are TRBV6-5 and TRBJ1-3, with D possibly matching TRBD1 (6 bases). CDR3 length: 14 amino acids. V lost 5 bases to trimming and J lost 2 bases, with 10 bases between them. Germline CDR1 reads MNHEY; CDR2 reads SVGAGI. This CDR3 is CASSQTGAGNTIYF. The CDR3 nucleotides are TGTGCCAGCAGTCAGACAGGAGCTGGAAACACCATATATTTT.

This clone is a singleton in its sample. The chain has TRBV9 and TRBJ2-7; 10 bases match TRBD2. Germline loops: CDR1 SGDLS, CDR2 YYNGEE. V gave up 0 bases and J gave up 2 bases; unmatched junction bases: 2. The CDR3 is 15 residues long. CDR3 in amino acids: CASSVEGLATYEQYF. The CDR3 DNA reads as TGTGCCAGCAGCGTAGAGGGACTAGCGACCTACGAGCAGTACTTC.

In DNA form, the CDR3 reads TGTGCCAGCAGCTCCCAGGAGGCCGAGCAGTACTTC. Protein product: CASSSQEAEQYF. This rearrangement joins TRBV11-1 to TRBJ2-7; perhaps TRBD2 as D (5 bases). The CDR3 loop spans 12 amino acids. V lost 4 bases, J lost 6 bases, and 10 bases lay in between. Germline CDR1 reads SGHAT; CDR2 reads FQDESV (reference sequence).

The rearrangement joins TRBV7-6 to TRBJ1-2; no clear D. The germline V gene has CDR1 SGHVS and CDR2 FNYEAQ. The CDR3 has 14 residues. Trimming pared 5 bases from V and 2 bases from J, leaving 12 bases between. As DNA, the CDR3 is TGTGCCAGCAGCCCTCGGGGTCGCAACTATGGCTACACCTTC. Amino acid sequence: CASSPRGRNYGYTF.

The V call is TRBV10-3, the J call TRBJ1-1; D may be TRBD1 (6 bases). The CDR3 contains 14 residues. V was clipped by 2 bases and J by 4 bases, with 11 bases between them. Germline CDR1 is ENHRY and CDR2 is SYGVKD. For the CDR3, the DNA is TGTGCCATCAGTGAGCCACAGGGAATCACTGAAGCTTTCTTT. Amino acids: CAISEPQGITEAFF.

The gene calls are TRBV15 and TRBJ1-1; unclear D gene. Trimming took off 0 bases at V and 7 bases at J, with 12 bases between the two ends. Germline V lookup: CDR1 LNHNV, CDR2 YYDKDF (reference sequence). CDR3 size: 14 residues. The CDR3 bases are TGTGCCACCAGCAGAGACCCCGCGGCAAATGAAGCTTTCTTT. This codes for CATSRDPAANEAFF.

The chain carries TRBV6-1 and TRBJ2-7, with a weak D call TRBD1 (6 bases). V gave up 6 bases and J gave up 5 bases, with 14 bases separating them. CDR1 and CDR2 from the germline V gene are MNHNS and SASEGT. The CDR3 runs to 13 residues. CDR3 nucleotide sequence: TGTGCCAGCAGGGAATCGGGACACCACGAGCAGTACTTC. This translates into CASRESGHHEQYF.

This chain links TRBV6-1 with TRBJ2-5; D not resolved. The ends were cut back, 8 bases at V and 1 base at J, with 11 bases in the middle. The CDR3 contains 13 residues. Germline CDR1 and CDR2: MNHNS and SASEGT. CDR3 in amino acids: CASARTFQETQYF. Written as DNA, the CDR3 is TGTGCCAGCGCTCGCACATTCCAAGAGACCCAGTACTTC.

This sequence joins TRBV19 and TRBJ1-5, with D hard to call. The V gene lost 3 bases and the J gene lost 2 bases, with 14 bases spanning the gap. Per germline, CDR1 LNHDA and CDR2 SQIVND (reference sequence). The CDR3 is 16 amino acids. In nucleotides, the CDR3 is TGTGCCAGTAGTATCCCTAGTCAAGCCGGCAATCAGCCCCAGCATTTT. Protein product: CASSIPSQAGNQPQHF.

Of note for this clone: Germline and junction disagree at one end, which may indicate a read error. This chain links TRBV11-3 with TRBJ2-1; D may correspond to TRBD1 or TRBD2 (5 bases each). CDR1 and CDR2 (germline): SGHNT, YENEEA. This CDR3 region has 15 residues. The chain's CDR3 is CASSLEGSRYNEQFF. The CDR3 DNA reads as TGTGCCAGCAGCCTAGAGGGGAGTAGGTACAATGAGCAGTTCTTC.

The V call is TRBV14, the J call TRBJ1-1; 12 positions agree with TRBD1. In germline, CDR1 is SGHDN, CDR2 FVKESK. The length of the CDR3 is 18 residues. V trimming: 5 bases; J trimming: 5 bases; junction bases outside the gene matches: 15. DNA of the CDR3: TGTGCCAGCAGCTTCCCTACCGTGGGGACAGGGGGCGTAACTGAAGCTTTCTTT. It specifies CASSFPTVGTGGVTEAFF.

This chain uses TRBV18 with TRBJ1-3; unclear D gene. Germline-derived CDR1 and CDR2 are KGHSH and LQKENI. CDR3 length equals 18 residues. The V end lost 1 base, the J end lost 0 bases, and 16 bases lay between the germline ends. The DNA for the CDR3 is TGTGCCAGCTCACCACGGGCGCCGGGAGCAACCTCTGGAAACACCATATATTTT. Protein product: CASSPRAPGATSGNTIYF.

The chain carries TRBV30 and TRBJ1-5; the D gene is possibly TRBD1 (6 bases). Trimming pared 3 bases from V and 1 base from J, leaving 13 bases between. Germline V gives CDR1 GTSNPN, CDR2 SVGIG (reference sequence). This CDR3 comprises 15 residues. The CDR3 DNA is TGTGCCTGGAGCCGCAGAAGGGGGAGCAATCAGCCCCAGCATTTT. This translates into CAWSRRRGSNQPQHF.

This chain links TRBV30 with TRBJ1-5; 7 positions match TRBD1. The CDR3 sequence is 14 residues long. Germline V gene sequence: CDR1 GTSNPN, CDR2 SVGIG (reference sequence). V shed 5 bases and J 5 bases; nucleotides not matched to a gene: 9. CDR3 sequence: CAWSLYRGDQPQHF. DNA for the CDR3: TGTGCCTGGTCTCTGTACAGGGGCGATCAGCCCCAGCATTTT.

Details on this clone: This CDR3 is also generated by other DNA sequences in the sample. The chain carries TRBV28 and TRBJ2-7; TRBD1 matches 7 bases. CDR1 and CDR2 from the germline V gene are MDHEN and SYDVKM. The CDR3 totals 15 residues. V lost 8 bases, J lost 3 bases, and 13 bases stayed unmatched. This CDR3 is CASHLHRGPIYEQYF. CDR3 coding DNA: TGTGCCAGCCACCTGCACAGGGGACCCATCTACGAGCAGTACTTC.

This sequence joins TRBV5-1 and TRBJ1-6, with TRBD1 matching 7 bases. Germline CDR1 is SGHRS and CDR2 is YFSETQ. This CDR3 comprises 15 residues. V was clipped by 0 bases and J by 9 bases; unmatched bases: 6. The CDR3 DNA reads as TGCGCCAGCAGCTTGGGGGGACAGTTGGCTTCACCCCTCCACTTT. As protein: CASSLGGQLASPLHF.

This chain connects TRBV10-1 to TRBJ2-1, with a tentative D call TRBD2 (5 bases). Germline lookup yields CDR1 WNHNN and CDR2 SYGVQD (reference sequence). V gave up 6 bases and J gave up 7 bases, with 13 bases separating them. The CDR3 covers 13 residues. Here the CDR3 reads CASSDYTSNEQFF. CDR3 bases: TGCGCCAGCAGCGACTATACTAGTAATGAGCAGTTCTTC.

The rearrangement joins TRBV6-1 to TRBJ2-5; possible D gene TRBD1, 6 bases. This CDR3 comprises 14 residues. Germline CDR1 MNHNS, CDR2 SASEGT. V dropped 6 bases and J dropped 5 bases, with 16 bases sitting between them. The CDR3 loop is CASRITGFGETQYF. The CDR3 DNA follows: TGTGCCAGCAGAATTACAGGGTTTGGGGAGACCCAGTACTTC.

This clone showed up just once. The V gene is TRBV6-1, the J gene TRBJ1-1; possibly TRBD1 for D (6 bases). V lost 3 bases, J lost 6 bases, and 20 bases lay in between. Germline-derived CDR1 and CDR2 are MNHNS and SASEGT. CDR3 length: 16 residues. The CDR3 sequence: CASSELSGVFFSEAFF. CDR3 coding DNA: TGTGCCAGCAGTGAGCTGTCAGGGGTGTTCTTCTCTGAAGCTTTCTTT.

This chain joins TRBV5-1 and TRBJ1-5; D uncertain. CDR1 and CDR2 from the germline V gene are SGHRS and YFSETQ. V was cut by 5 bases and J by 8 bases, with 14 bases left in between. The CDR3 extends over 13 amino acids. CDR3 sequence: CASSGVEGKPQHF. DNA of the CDR3: TGCGCCAGCAGTGGGGTGGAGGGAAAGCCCCAGCATTTT.